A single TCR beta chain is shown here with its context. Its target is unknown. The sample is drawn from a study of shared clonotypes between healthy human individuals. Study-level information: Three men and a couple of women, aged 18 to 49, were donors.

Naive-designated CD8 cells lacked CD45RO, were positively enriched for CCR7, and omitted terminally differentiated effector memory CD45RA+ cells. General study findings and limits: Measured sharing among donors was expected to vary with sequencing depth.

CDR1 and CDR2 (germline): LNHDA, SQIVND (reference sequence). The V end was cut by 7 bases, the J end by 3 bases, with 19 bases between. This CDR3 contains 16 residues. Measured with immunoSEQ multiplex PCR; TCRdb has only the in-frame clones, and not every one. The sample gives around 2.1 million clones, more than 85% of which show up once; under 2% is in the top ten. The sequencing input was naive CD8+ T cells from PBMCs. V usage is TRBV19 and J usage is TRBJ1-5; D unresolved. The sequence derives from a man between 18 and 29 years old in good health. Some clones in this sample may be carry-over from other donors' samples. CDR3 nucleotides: TGTGCCAGTAATTCTCTCGCGGTAGCGGTCAATCAGCCCCAGCATTTT. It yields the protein CASNSLAVAVNQPQHF.